What follows are 8 T cell receptor beta chains derived from one specimen sequenced in a study of cytomegalovirus exposure and HLA in healthy donors. The PCR employed 60 Vbeta primers together with 13 Jbeta primers. Data came from immunoSEQ multiplex PCR; TCRdb stores just in-frame clones and leaves some out. The sample has more than 65,000 clones; about 70% are singletons. What was sequenced was PBMCs. The receptors were gathered from a man aged 40-55 years in good health and CMV-seronegative.

V is TRBV28 and J is TRBJ1-4; 8 nucleotides match TRBD1. The CDR3 is made up of 16 amino acids. CDR1 and CDR2 (germline): MDHEN, SYDVKM. V was pared by 3 bases and J by 1 base, with 4 bases of the junction left unmatched. CDR3 sequence (DNA): TGTGCCAGCAGTTTCGGGACAGGTCGAACTAATGAAAAACTGTTTTTT. Its translation is CASSFGTGRTNEKLFF.

This clone was picked up one time. The V and J genes are TRBV27 and TRBJ2-3; D might be TRBD2 (5 bases). Germline CDR1 MNHEY, CDR2 SMNVEV (reference sequence). The CDR3 totals 15 residues. V dropped 5 bases and J dropped 4 bases, with 16 bases sitting between them. This CDR3 is CASSLYRGGPDTQYF. The CDR3 nucleotides are TGTGCCAGCAGTCTGTACCGAGGAGGTCCAGATACGCAGTATTTT.

This clone was observed a single time. The gene calls are TRBV4-1 and TRBJ2-2; 7 positions match TRBD2. The CDR3 contains 17 residues. With 4 bases clipped from V and 1 base from J, the junction kept 9 bases outside the gene matches. Germline V lookup: CDR1 MGHRA, CDR2 YSYEKL. In nucleotides, the CDR3 is TGCGCCAGCAGCCGACTAGGTGGCGGGGGGAACACCGGGGAGCTGTTTTTT. Translating gives CASSRLGGGGNTGELFF.

In DNA, the CDR3 is TGCAGCGTTGATAAGGGGCGGGGTACTGAAGCTTTCTTT. As protein: CSVDKGRGTEAFF. This sequence joins TRBV29-1 and TRBJ1-1, with a possible D match to TRBD1 (5 bases). CDR3 length: 13 residues. CDR1 is SQVTM, CDR2 ANQGSEA, per germline. Trimming cost V 3 bases and J 5 bases, with 13 bases left between them.

The chain couples TRBV7-6 to TRBJ1-1; maybe TRBD1 (5 bases). Trimming took off 1 base at V and 2 bases at J, with 11 bases between the two ends. CDR1 and CDR2 from the germline V gene are SGHVS and FNYEAQ. This CDR3 comprises 15 residues. This CDR3 reads CASSLVEGTNTEAFF. The CDR3 DNA is TGTGCCAGCAGCTTAGTTGAAGGGACTAACACTGAAGCTTTCTTT.

This chain connects TRBV27 to TRBJ1-1; D unresolved. This CDR3 spans 14 amino acids. Germline V CDR1 and CDR2: MNHEY, SMNVEV (reference sequence). The germline V and J ends were trimmed by 5 bases and 3 bases, with 13 bases remaining between them. CDR3 region: CASSAGIPYTEAFF. DNA for the CDR3: TGTGCCAGCAGTGCCGGGATTCCCTACACTGAAGCTTTCTTT.

This clone was counted a few times. The J gene is TRBJ1-2, the V gene TRBV5-5; possible D gene TRBD1, 6 bases. V gave up 3 bases and J gave up 7 bases, with 28 bases separating them. The CDR3 covers 18 residues. The germline CDR1 and CDR2 sequences are SGHKS and YYEKEE (reference sequence). CDR3 sequence (DNA): TGTGCCAGCAGCTCCGAGCGGGCCGGGATCCGGGGGGCCTTTGGCTACACCTTC. The encoded protein is CASSSERAGIRGAFGYTF.

V is TRBV4-2 and J is TRBJ2-5, with 9 bases that match TRBD2. V shed 5 bases, J shed 4 bases, and the junction held 8 bases outside the gene matches. This CDR3 is built from 15 residues. CDR1 and CDR2 from the germline V gene are LGHNA and YNFKEQ. CDR3 loop: CASSGGTSKGETQYF. The CDR3 DNA is TGTGCCAGCAGCGGGGGGACTAGCAAAGGAGAGACCCAGTACTTC.